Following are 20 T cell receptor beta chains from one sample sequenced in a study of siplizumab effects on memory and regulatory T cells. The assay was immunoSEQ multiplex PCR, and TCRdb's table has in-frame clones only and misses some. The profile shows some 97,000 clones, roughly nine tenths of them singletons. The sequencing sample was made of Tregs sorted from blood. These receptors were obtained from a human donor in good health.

CDR3 sequence: CASSPSGTFLNTGELFF. Here the CDR3 DNA reads TGTGCCAGTAGTCCGTCAGGAACCTTTTTAAACACCGGGGAGCTGTTTTTT. The chain combines TRBV19 with TRBJ2-2, with D unresolved. The germline gives CDR1 LNHDA, CDR2 SQIVND (reference sequence). V was shortened by 5 bases and J by 2 bases, with 18 bases between the two germline ends. The CDR3 is made up of 17 amino acids.

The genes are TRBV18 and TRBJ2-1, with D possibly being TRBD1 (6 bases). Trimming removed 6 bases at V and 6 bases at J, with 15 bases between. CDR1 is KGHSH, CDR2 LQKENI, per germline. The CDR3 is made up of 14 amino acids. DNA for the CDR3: TGTGCCAGCTCGGTACAGGGATTGGGCAATGAGCAGTTCTTC. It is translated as CASSVQGLGNEQFF. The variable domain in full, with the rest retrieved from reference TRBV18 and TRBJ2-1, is NAGVMQNPRHLVRRRGQEARLRCSPMKGHSHVYWYRQLPEEGLKFMVYLQKENIIDESGMPKERFSAEFPKEGPSILRIQQVVRGDSAAYFCASSVQGLGNEQFFGPGTRLTVL.

CDR3 amino acids: CASSPHTGELFF. The CDR3 nucleotides are TGTGCCAGCAGCCCCCACACCGGGGAGCTGTTTTTT. V usage is TRBV11-3 and J usage is TRBJ2-2; D is undetermined. The germline CDR1 and CDR2 sequences are SGHNT and YENEEA. The CDR3 is 12 residues long. V was shortened by 5 bases and J by 3 bases, with 4 bases between the two germline ends.

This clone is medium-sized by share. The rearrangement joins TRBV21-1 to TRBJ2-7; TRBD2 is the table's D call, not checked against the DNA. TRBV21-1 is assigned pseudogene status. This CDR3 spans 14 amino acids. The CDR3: CASSSRKTEYEQYF. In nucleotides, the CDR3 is TGTGCCAGCAGCTCCCGGAAGACGGAGTACGAGCAGTACTTC.

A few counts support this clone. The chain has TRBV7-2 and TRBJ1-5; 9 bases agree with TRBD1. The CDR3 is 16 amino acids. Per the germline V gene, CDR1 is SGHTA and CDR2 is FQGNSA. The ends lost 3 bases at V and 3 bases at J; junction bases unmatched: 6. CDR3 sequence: CASSLTGTGYNQPQHF. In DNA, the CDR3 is TGTGCCAGCAGCTTGACCGGGACAGGGTACAATCAGCCCCAGCATTTT.

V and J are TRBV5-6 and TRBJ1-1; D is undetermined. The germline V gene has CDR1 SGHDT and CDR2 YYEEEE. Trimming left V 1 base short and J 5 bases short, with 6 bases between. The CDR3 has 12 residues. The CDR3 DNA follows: TGTGCCAGCAGCTTGAGGCGTACTGAAGCTTTCTTT. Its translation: CASSLRRTEAFF.

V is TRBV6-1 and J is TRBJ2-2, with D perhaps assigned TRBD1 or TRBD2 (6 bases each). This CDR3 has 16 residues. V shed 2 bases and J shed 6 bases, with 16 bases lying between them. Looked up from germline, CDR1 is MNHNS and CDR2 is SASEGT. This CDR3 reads CASSELGGVGAGELFF. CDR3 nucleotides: TGTGCCAGCAGTGAATTGGGGGGCGTTGGGGCCGGGGAGCTGTTTTTT.

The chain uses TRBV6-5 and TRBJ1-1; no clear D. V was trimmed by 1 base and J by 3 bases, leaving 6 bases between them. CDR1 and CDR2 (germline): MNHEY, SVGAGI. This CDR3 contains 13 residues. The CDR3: CASSYWADTEAFF. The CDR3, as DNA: TGTGCCAGCAGTTACTGGGCGGACACTGAAGCTTTCTTT.

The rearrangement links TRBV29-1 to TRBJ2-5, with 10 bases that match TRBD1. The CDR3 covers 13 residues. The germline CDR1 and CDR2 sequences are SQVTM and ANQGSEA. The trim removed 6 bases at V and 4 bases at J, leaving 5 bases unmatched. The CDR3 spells CSVRGQGGETQYF. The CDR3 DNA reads TGCAGCGTACGAGGACAGGGGGGAGAGACCCAGTACTTC.

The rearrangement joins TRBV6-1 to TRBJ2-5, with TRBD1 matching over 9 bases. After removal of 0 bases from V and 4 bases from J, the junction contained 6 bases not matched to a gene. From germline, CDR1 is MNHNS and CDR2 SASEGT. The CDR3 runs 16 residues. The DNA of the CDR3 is TGTGCCAGCAGTGAAGCAACAGGGGGCTGGAGAGAGACCCAGTACTTC. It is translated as CASSEATGGWRETQYF.

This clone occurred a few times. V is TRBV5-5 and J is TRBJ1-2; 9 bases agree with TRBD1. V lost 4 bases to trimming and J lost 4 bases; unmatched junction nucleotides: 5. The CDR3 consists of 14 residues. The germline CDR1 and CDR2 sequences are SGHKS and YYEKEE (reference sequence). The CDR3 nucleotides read TGTGCCAGCAGCCCGGGACAGGGAGGCTATGGCTACACCTTC. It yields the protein CASSPGQGGYGYTF.

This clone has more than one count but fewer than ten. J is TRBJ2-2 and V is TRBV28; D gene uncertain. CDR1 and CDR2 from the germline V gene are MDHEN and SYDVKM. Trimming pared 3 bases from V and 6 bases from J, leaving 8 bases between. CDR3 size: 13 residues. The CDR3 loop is CASSLSASGELFF. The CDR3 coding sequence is TGTGCCAGCAGTTTGTCAGCATCCGGGGAGCTGTTTTTT.

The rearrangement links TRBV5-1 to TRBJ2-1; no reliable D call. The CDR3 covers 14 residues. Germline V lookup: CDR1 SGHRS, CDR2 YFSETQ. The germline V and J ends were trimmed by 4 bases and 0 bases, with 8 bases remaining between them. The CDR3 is CASSTVSSYNEQFF. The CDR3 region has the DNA TGCGCCAGCAGCACAGTCAGCTCCTACAATGAGCAGTTCTTC.

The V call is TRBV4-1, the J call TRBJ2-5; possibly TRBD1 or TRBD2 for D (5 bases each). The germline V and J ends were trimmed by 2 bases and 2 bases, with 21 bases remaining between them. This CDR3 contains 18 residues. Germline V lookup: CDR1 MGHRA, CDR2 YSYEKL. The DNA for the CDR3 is TGCGCCAGCAGCCAACGGGACCCCCGGGGCACACAACAAGAGACCCAGTACTTC. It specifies CASSQRDPRGTQQETQYF.

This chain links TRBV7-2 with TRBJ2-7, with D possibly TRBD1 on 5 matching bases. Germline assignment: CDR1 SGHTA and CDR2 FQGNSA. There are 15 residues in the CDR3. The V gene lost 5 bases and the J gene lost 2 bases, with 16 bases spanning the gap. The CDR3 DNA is TGTGCCAGCAGCCCTGGGGCCACAGGTCCCTACGAGCAGTACTTC. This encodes CASSPGATGPYEQYF.

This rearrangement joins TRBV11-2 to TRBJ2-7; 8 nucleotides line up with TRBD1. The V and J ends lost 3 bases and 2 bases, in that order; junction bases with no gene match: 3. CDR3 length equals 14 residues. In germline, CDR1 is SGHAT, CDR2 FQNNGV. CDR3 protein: CASSFDRGPYEQYF. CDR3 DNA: TGTGCCAGCAGCTTTGACAGGGGTCCCTACGAGCAGTACTTC.

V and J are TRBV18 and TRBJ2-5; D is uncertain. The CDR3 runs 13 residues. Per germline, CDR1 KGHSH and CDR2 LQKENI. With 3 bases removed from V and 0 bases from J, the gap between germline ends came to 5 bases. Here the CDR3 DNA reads TGTGCCAGCTCACCCCAATACCAAGAGACCCAGTACTTC. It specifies CASSPQYQETQYF.

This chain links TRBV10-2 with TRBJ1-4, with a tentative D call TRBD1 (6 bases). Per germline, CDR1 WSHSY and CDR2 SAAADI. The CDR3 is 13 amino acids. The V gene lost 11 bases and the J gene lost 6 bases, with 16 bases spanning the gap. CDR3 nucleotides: TGCGCCTCTGGCCGGGGGGCTGATGAAAAACTGTTTTTT. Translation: CASGRGADEKLFF.

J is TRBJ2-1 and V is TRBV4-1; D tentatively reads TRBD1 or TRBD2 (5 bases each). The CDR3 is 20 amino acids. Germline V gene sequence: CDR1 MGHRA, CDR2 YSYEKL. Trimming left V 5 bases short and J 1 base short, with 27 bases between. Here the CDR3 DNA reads TGCGCCAGCAGCTTACGGCCGGGTGACAGCGGCCAGCCATCCTACAATGAGCAGTTCTTC. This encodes CASSLRPGDSGQPSYNEQFF.

CDR3 DNA sequence: TGTGCCAGCAGCTTACTCGAGACCCAGTACTTC. Its translation is CASSLLETQYF. The rearrangement links TRBV7-8 to TRBJ2-5; D gene uncertain. Trimming stripped 2 bases from V and 5 bases from J, with 3 bases between. CDR3 size: 11 residues. Germline CDR1 and CDR2: SGHVS and FQNEAQ.